The sequence of this T cell receptor beta chain was determined in a study of cytomegalovirus exposure and HLA in healthy donors (dated by TCRdb to about 2017). At the level of the whole study: In an earlier analysis of several hundred of the donors, around 290 Gb of sequence data and approximately 120 million unique TCR beta sequences from some 170 million T cells were reported. All discovery cohort repertoires had been generated on a single sequencing platform. Roughly 300 gigabases of sequencing data and approximately 84 million unique TCR sequences were included in an early release covering under 650 HLA-typed donors. A later analysis re-examined previously published TCR beta repertoires from 500 to 700 donors and added high-resolution HLA genotyping to investigate patterns of TCR occurrence. In addition to the first cohort of 666 subjects, a separate validation cohort of over 90 different subjects was used. A later genetic analysis took genome-wide SNP genotypes for about 65% of the 666 donors and used that subset as a discovery cohort. Rather than using new phenotypic data, the later analysis identified candidate immune exposures from TCR beta sequences and from how often those sequences occurred across donors. Both class I and class II loci were covered by HLA typing, at four-digit resolution. On average, over 200,000 unique TCR beta nucleotide sequences were sequenced per donor among about 400 genotyped donors of the cohort, with roughly 18% of those sequences being non-productive. The study profiled the T cell repertoires of more than 500 subjects by immunosequencing and related them to cytomegalovirus serostatus. Donor age, sex, ethnicity and CMV serostatus were compiled alongside the repertoire data. Of the 300 to 400 genotyped donors, about 84% fell in the genetic ancestry cluster associated with self-reported Caucasian donors. The study combined high-throughput TCR immunosequencing, statistical association of individual TCRs with disease status, and machine learning to predict cytomegalovirus infection status. Several DR-DQ haplotypes were treated as single units for association and clustering because of strong linkage in the cohort. Typing coverage differed by locus: A, B, C, DRB1 and DQB1 were typed in roughly 620-640 donors, DQA1 in about 550, DPA1 in over 600, and DPB1 in 472. The aim of the study was to test whether cataloging public T cell receptors could identify signatures of past pathogen exposure. In an earlier analysis of 587 of the donors, high-throughput TCR beta sequencing was used to judge whether each TCR beta V gene segment behaved as functional or pseudogenic. The investigation overall reported the following: In a later analysis, several top co-occurrence clusters were reported to appear linked to parvovirus B19, influenza, CMV and Epstein-Barr virus. In both the original and validation cohorts, the classifier was reported to diagnose cytomegalovirus status with high specificity and sensitivity. Most CMV-associated TCR beta chains appeared to be HLA-restricted in a later analysis, and the HLA associations seemed to be driven largely by CMV exposure. A cluster of highly shared sequence variants was judged likely to be a technical artifact of the sequencing pipeline. Because HLA typing was unavailable for some donors at each locus, only the typed subset was used in association tests. A further reported finding was that TCR beta sequences accurately predicted the HLA-A and HLA-B alleles for most subjects in the first cohort. According to a later genetic analysis, donors in an Asian-associated ancestry cluster had fewer N-insertions in productive TCRs than the approximately 690-donor mean. In this cohort, only TCR beta chains were sequenced, and detectable features were limited by the absence of alpha or paired-chain data. The only immune exposure information available for the cohort was CMV serostatus. The study listed 150 to 200 TCR beta chains as associated with cytomegalovirus. The 87-base-pair reads could not distinguish some IMGT-functional V segments, including TRBV6-2 and TRBV6-3, so those segments were excluded. A later analysis associated about 17,000 TCR beta sequences with specific HLA alleles at a false discovery rate of 0.05. The authors suggested that the approach could potentially be generalized to other disease states and immunological phenotypes. Across donors, most TCR sequences were observed very rarely, whereas some public TCRs were present in many individuals. Broadly in line with IMGT annotations, most TCR beta V segments showed up in productive rearrangements about 87% or about 30% of the time in an earlier analysis of 587 of the donors. Linkage disequilibrium might explain the correlated functional status among segregating V segments, but an unknown experimental factor could not be excluded. In a later analysis, HLA-associated TCR beta chains showed more clonal expansion and lower generation probabilities than non-associated chains that were equally common. A few of the identified cytomegalovirus-associated TCR beta chains were confirmed in vitro to be specific for cytomegalovirus antigens. The earlier analysis of approximately 590 of the donors excluded over 15 rarely observed V segments, including chromosome 9 orphons, because counts were too low. An association between a missense DCLRE1C variant and V-gene and J-gene trimming of TCR beta chains was found in a later genetic analysis and replicated in an independent cohort. In a later analysis, TCR association rates were found to vary across HLA loci, with the most associated TCRs seen for DRB1 alleles and the fewest for HLA-C alleles. Presence/absence analyses assumed roughly uniform sequencing depth across donors, an assumption that may not hold. When HLA alleles, especially DR and DQ, strongly co-occurred, attributing TCR associations to individual alleles was difficult.

In total, 630 or so healthy bone marrow donors made up the cohort. At the time of sampling, every cohort member was nominally healthy, though immune exposures that went unrecorded were likely present. The donor was CMV seropositive and was included in the group of 289 seropositive cohort members. Each donor provided a peripheral blood sample, and peripheral blood mononuclear cells were used for TCR beta sequencing. The Qiagen DNeasy Blood Extraction Kit was used to extract genomic DNA from the blood cell samples. For this clone: Its antigen has not been determined. No base-level quality is on record; no much larger clone is a single base apart.

Library method: the immunoSEQ multiplex PCR assay. For the multiplex PCR, a mixture combining 60 forward primers for TCR Vbeta segments and 13 reverse primers for TCR Jbeta segments was used. The CDR3 region of rearranged TCR beta genes was amplified from genomic DNA with a multiplex PCR assay. The amplified TCR beta libraries were sequenced on the Illumina HiSeq System as 87-base-pair reads. For the original study's pipeline: A later analysis tallied around 80 million unique TCR beta chains across the 650 to 750 repertoires, and around 9.9 million of those chains were shared by two or more donors. Raw reads were error-corrected and collapsed into unique sequences by a nearest-neighbor algorithm in which closely related sequences were merged to remove PCR and sequencing errors. Alignment of CDR3 sequences to IMGT reference sequences was used to assign V, D and J gene segments. For a sequence to be retained, a match of at least six nucleotides to both a V gene segment and a J gene segment was required. A rearrangement was called productive if the CDR3 had no stop codons and remained in frame with V and J, and every other rearrangement was called non-productive. Following IMGT convention, CDR3 was defined as the stretch from the second conserved V-encoded cysteine to the conserved J-encoded phenylalanine. The earlier analysis of some 580 of the donors excluded any sequence lacking an unambiguous match to a single V gene segment. An earlier analysis of roughly 590 of the donors called V segments functional above 56.7% productive rearrangements and segregating when the between-donor standard deviation exceeded 5%. A statistical classification framework was built for diagnosing cytomegalovirus status from the catalog of TCR beta chain sequences. In a later analysis, V and J genes were assigned by comparing TCR nucleotide sequences against IMGT/GENE-DB human TR gene sequences. Using the TCRdist pipeline, a later analysis assigned CDR3 sequences along with most-parsimonious VDJ recombination scenarios. In a later analysis, each TCR beta chain was defined by its CDR3 amino acid sequence together with its V-gene family, and reads lacking a unique V-gene family were excluded. In a later analysis, 450 to 600 highly shared, low-generation-probability nucleotide sequences were removed to address suspected cross-contamination and a sequencing artifact. In a later analysis, a clonal expansion index for each public chain was calculated from normalized within-repertoire ranks of inferred template counts. Generation probabilities in a later analysis came from a VDJ recombination model fitted to out-of-frame rearrangements, and those results were checked against IGoR. Hypergeometric tests were used in a later analysis to score TCR-TCR, TCR-HLA and TCR-CMV co-occurrence, with a repertoire-size bias correction applied to the TCR pairs. In a later analysis, false discovery rates were estimated by permuting HLA or CMV assignments 20 times. A later analysis grouped co-occurring TCRs with DBSCAN, adding TCRdist sequence similarity when clustering within HLA-allele-positive subsets. Repertoires with fewer than 30,000 or more than 120,000 public chains, plus five repertoires with anomalous nucleotide sharing, were excluded from co-occurrence clustering. The immuneACCESS repertoire file appears here via TCRdb, limited to in-frame rearrangements. These files lack a portion of the clones; in checked studies, under half of the deficit traces to unresolved V genes, and the cause of the others is not known. The V and J calls and clone size were taken over from that table, and D and trimming were inferred from the DNA. The sample contains around 150,000 clones, roughly four fifths of them found a single time. The top ten clonotypes cover about 0.98% of the sample.

CDR3 length: 12 amino acids, cysteine to phenylalanine. The retained sequence is limited to the CDR3, 36 bases, with the frame set at the first base. From a lookup of the germline V gene (reference sequence), CDR1 and CDR2 are LNHDA and SQIVND. Deletion took 8 bases off V and 1 base off J, with a span of 8 bases between the germline ends. The sequencing sample was made of PBMCs. The chain was built from TRBV19 and TRBJ1-1; the D segment cannot be called with confidence. The TCR sequence derives from a girl aged 2-10 years in good health and CMV-seropositive. The bases are TGTGCCAGTTCACAGAGGAACACTGAAGCTTTCTTT. Translation gives CASSQRNTEAFF.